The rows below give T cell receptor beta chains drawn from one sample of a study of T cells of healthy individuals. One entry per CDR3 protein, called by TCRdb with MiXCR from the 5' RACE reads. Of about 100,000 distinct CDR3 sequences listed, 15% to 20% are singletons. These receptor sequences come from a human donor in good health. The CDR3 runs from the conserved cysteine through the conserved F or W. Fields, in order: J gene, clone size, D gene, V gene, CDR3 DNA, CDR3 protein. The D gene is left open where the match is weak. Size values are once, few and many counts, or a class for expanded clones, and some rows have none.

TRBJ2-1,many,-,TRBV7-8,TGTGCCAGCAGTTTCTTGGGGGCCTACAATGAGCAGTTCTTC,CASSFLGAYNEQFF
TRBJ1-4,few,TRBD1,TRBV5-1,TGCGCCAGCAGCTTACGGACAGGATCTAATGAAAAACTGTTTTTT,CASSLRTGSNEKLFF
TRBJ1-1,-,-,TRBV29-1,TGCAGCGTTGTTCGGTTTTCGAACACTGAAGCTTTCTTT,CSVVRFSNTEAFF
TRBJ1-1,once,-,TRBV12-3/TRBV12-4,TGTGCCAGCAGCTCCGATACACCACTTGAAGCTTTCTTT,CASSSDTPLEAFF
TRBJ1-3,-,-,TRBV7-2,TGTGCCAGCAGTCAGGACGGTTCTGGATCGCCAAACACCATATATTTT,CASSQDGSGSPNTIYF
TRBJ2-2,-,-,TRBV9,TGTGCCAGCAGCCTTCAGACTACCGGGGAGCTGTTTTTT,CASSLQTTGELFF
TRBJ2-7,many,TRBD2,TRBV7-6,TGTGCCAGCAGCTTTGGACTAGCGGGAGGGTCCTACGAGCAGTACTTC,CASSFGLAGGSYEQYF
TRBJ2-7,-,-,TRBV4-2,TGTGCCAGCAGCCAGGGGCTTGAATCCTACGAGCAGTACTTC,CASSQGLESYEQYF
TRBJ2-7,many,TRBD2,TRBV29-1,TGCAGCGCCCGAGCGGGGGGCACGTACGAGCAGTACTTC,CSARAGGTYEQYF
TRBJ1-2,many,-,TRBV7-9,TGTGGCGAAGCGTGGGGAGGAACCCCTAACTATGGCTCTAACTATGGCTACACCTTC,CGEAWGGTPNYGSNYGYTF
TRBJ1-5,-,-,TRBV5-1,TGCGCCAGCAGCTTGCGCAGGAAGGACCAGCCCCAGCATTTT,CASSLRRKDQPQHF
TRBJ1-1,few,TRBD1,TRBV10-3,TGTGCCATCAGTAGCCTTACAGGGGTAATTAGCACTGAAGCTTTCTTT,CAISSLTGVISTEAFF
TRBJ1-5,-,-,TRBV4-1,TGCGCCAGCAGCCTGACCCAGGGGAACAATCAGCCCCAGCATTTT,CASSLTQGNNQPQHF
TRBJ2-3,-,TRBD2,TRBV5-1,TGCGCCAGCAGCCCAACGACTAGCGGGGGGGAAAATACGCAGTATTTT,CASSPTTSGGENTQYF
TRBJ2-4,-,TRBD1,TRBV6-2/TRBV6-3,TGTGCCAGCAGTTCCACCCACAGGGGGAAAAACATTCAGTACTTC,CASSSTHRGKNIQYF
TRBJ2-5,many,-,TRBV27,TGTGCCAGCATCTCCGGCAGGTCAAAAGAGACCCAGTACTTC,CASISGRSKETQYF